This record covers a single T cell receptor (beta chain). The data belong to a study of blood T cell repertoires in COVID-19. The wider study: The United States, Italy and Spain supplied acute and convalescent COVID-19 samples. PBMCs, B-cell-depleted T cells, or T cells were the source of the cDNA or gDNA that made up the material.

In the study's own analysis: Amplification of reference gene primers provided the estimated nucleated cell counts. The method was immunoSEQ multiplex PCR; TCRdb's version includes in-frame clones alone and lacks a portion of them. Clone size and the V and J calls come from that table; the DNA yielded D and trimming. Of approximately 200,000 clones in the sample, 75% to 90% were seen once. Enrolment of Seattle patients took place during active infection, and they were followed longitudinally. The TCR sequence derives from a young man with COVID-19, enrolled during active disease. Specimen: peripheral blood.

CDR3 in amino acids: CASSPPGRPETQYF. In nucleotides, the CDR3 is TGTGCCAGCTCACCACCGGGCAGACCAGAGACCCAGTACTTC. V gene TRBV18 combines with J gene TRBJ2-5; D is undetermined. Trimming removed 0 bases at V and 4 bases at J, with 9 bases between. This CDR3 is built from 14 residues. Germline V gene data show CDR1 as KGHSH and CDR2 as LQKENI.